The 27 T cell receptor beta chains in this list originate from one sample, sequenced in a study of cytomegalovirus exposure and HLA in healthy donors. Primers included in the PCR were 60 Vbeta and 13 Jbeta primers. Profiled with immunoSEQ multiplex PCR; TCRdb holds only in-frame clones, not every one. The repertoire has some 110,000 clones, about four fifths of them found once; the top ten carry 5% to 7%. Sequenced input: PBMCs. These receptors were obtained from a woman aged 45-65 years in good health and CMV-seropositive.

This clone was counted many times. V is TRBV6-6 and J is TRBJ2-2; 7 nucleotides line up with TRBD2. Germline-derived CDR1 and CDR2 are MNHNY and SVGAGI (reference sequence). Trimming removed 5 bases from V and 7 bases from J; junction bases left unmatched: 13. This CDR3 region has 16 residues. This CDR3 is CASSPYAGDRFGELFF. The CDR3 DNA sequence: TGTGCCAGCAGTCCCTATGCGGGGGACCGTTTCGGGGAGCTGTTTTTT.

The chain combines TRBV28 with TRBJ2-7; TRBD2 might be the D (5 bases). The CDR3 covers 12 residues. Germline V lookup: CDR1 MDHEN, CDR2 SYDVKM. The ends were cut back, 7 bases at V and 5 bases at J, with 12 bases in the middle. The CDR3 DNA is TGTGCCAGCAACCTCTGGCGGGACGAGCAGTACTTC. Residues: CASNLWRDEQYF.

The V gene is TRBV7-7, the J gene TRBJ2-1; TRBD1 matches at 11 bases. Germline loops: CDR1 SSHAT, CDR2 FNYEAQ (reference sequence). The CDR3 has 15 amino acids. V shed 5 bases and J 8 bases; nucleotides not matched to a gene: 8. CDR3 in DNA: TGTGCCAGCAGCACTCGGACAGGGGGCCAAGATGAGCAGTTCTTC. Amino acids: CASSTRTGGQDEQFF.

This clone was found a few times. CDR3: CASSPTGAFLNTEAFF. The CDR3 DNA reads as TGCGCCAGCAGTCCGACAGGGGCTTTTCTGAACACTGAAGCTTTCTTT. The chain has TRBV4-1 and TRBJ1-1, with TRBD1 matching over 8 bases. Germline lookup yields CDR1 MGHRA and CDR2 YSYEKL. This CDR3 is 16 amino acids long. V dropped 6 bases and J dropped 0; count of bases not matched to a gene: 9.

V and J are TRBV7-7 and TRBJ1-5; D uncertain. The length of the CDR3 is 13 residues. V gave up 5 bases and J gave up 9 bases, with 14 bases separating them. The germline V gene encodes CDR1 SSHAT and CDR2 FNYEAQ (reference sequence). The CDR3 DNA is TGTGCCAGCAGCCAAGACACCTTGGGGCCCCAGCATTTT. Its protein product is CASSQDTLGPQHF.

J is TRBJ1-3 and V is TRBV13; 10 nucleotides line up with TRBD1. V trimming: 5 bases; J trimming: 7 bases; junction bases outside the gene matches: 5. Germline V gene sequence: CDR1 PRHDT, CDR2 FYEKMQ (reference sequence). The CDR3 has 14 residues. This CDR3 is CASSLTGGRNTIYF. In DNA form, the CDR3 reads TGTGCCAGCAGCCTGACAGGGGGCCGGAACACCATATATTTT.

This rearrangement joins TRBV5-1 to TRBJ2-2; TRBD1 matches at 10 bases. V was clipped by 6 bases and J by 5 bases; unmatched bases: 4. This CDR3 region has 14 residues. Per the germline V gene, CDR1 is SGHRS and CDR2 is YFSETQ. This chain's CDR3 is CASTRDRGTGELFF. The CDR3 DNA is TGCGCCAGCACTCGGGACAGGGGAACCGGGGAGCTGTTTTTT.

In this sample, this clone turned up once. V is TRBV30 and J is TRBJ1-1; no firm D call. Deletions cut 7 bases from V and 0 bases from J, with 9 bases between. The CDR3 consists of 12 residues. The germline V gene encodes CDR1 GTSNPN and CDR2 SVGIG (reference sequence). The CDR3 DNA reads TGTGCCTCCCGCCGCGTGAACACTGAAGCTTTCTTT. This codes for CASRRVNTEAFF. The variable domain in full, completed from reference TRBV30 and TRBJ1-1, reads SQTIHQWPATLVQPVGSPLSLECTVEGTSNPNLYWYRQAAGRGLQLLFYSVGIGQISSEVPQNLSASRPQDRQFILSSKKLLLSDSGFYLCASRRVNTEAFFGQGTRLTVV.

The genes are TRBV28 and TRBJ1-4; 7 positions agree with TRBD1. Germline CDR1 reads MDHEN; CDR2 reads SYDVKM. The CDR3 is made up of 12 amino acids. J gave up 4 bases and V 10 bases, and 3 bases lay outside the gene matches. The DNA of the CDR3 is TGTGCCACCGGGGACAGTAATGAAAAACTGTTTTTT. Its translation: CATGDSNEKLFF.

The rearrangement joins TRBV19 to TRBJ1-5; 10 nucleotides line up with TRBD1. The V gene's germline CDR1 is LNHDA and CDR2 SQIVND (reference sequence). The CDR3 contains 15 residues. Trimming cost V 1 base and J 7 bases; bases outside gene matches: 4. CDR3 amino acids: CASSIVGTGEQPQHF. CDR3 in DNA: TGTGCCAGTAGTATAGTCGGGACAGGGGAACAGCCCCAGCATTTT.

The chain combines TRBV5-1 with TRBJ1-2, with TRBD1 matching 9 bases. Germline values: CDR1 SGHRS, CDR2 YFSETQ. The CDR3 runs 15 residues. V trimming: 0 bases; J trimming: 5 bases; junction bases outside the gene matches: 5. CDR3 loop: CASSLAVGQGYGYTF. The CDR3 DNA reads as TGCGCCAGCAGCTTGGCCGTGGGACAGGGATATGGCTACACCTTC.

The chain joins TRBV10-3 to TRBJ2-7; D may be TRBD1 (5 bases). V lost 6 bases, J lost 8 bases, and 14 bases lay in between. CDR1 and CDR2 (germline): ENHRY, SYGVKD. CDR3 length: 12 amino acids. For the CDR3, the DNA is TGTGCCATCAGGAACCCAGGGATAAAGCAGTACTTC. It specifies CAIRNPGIKQYF.

As to this clone: The junction shows a germline mismatch at one end, possibly a read error. The chain recombines TRBV7-9 with TRBJ2-2, with unresolved D. The CDR3 is 13 residues long. The germline V gene encodes CDR1 SEHNR and CDR2 FQNEAQ (reference sequence). This CDR3 reads CSSSLLLTGELFF. The CDR3 DNA reads TGTTCCAGCAGCTTACTTCTGACCGGGGAGCTGTTTTTT. Drawing the rest from reference TRBV7-9 and TRBJ2-2, the complete variable domain is DTGVSQNPRHKITKRGQNVTFRCDPISEHNRLYWYRQTLGQGPEFLTYFQNEAQLEKSRLLSDRFSAERPKGSFSTLEIQRTEQGDSAMYLCSSSLLLTGELFFGEGSRLTVL.

CDR3: CASSPVGSGTPYNEQFF. CDR3 DNA sequence: TGTGCCAGCAGCCCCGTGGGTAGCGGGACACCCTACAATGAGCAGTTCTTC. This chain links TRBV7-9 with TRBJ2-1; 8 bases line up with TRBD2. CDR1 SEHNR and CDR2 FQNEAQ come from the germline V gene (reference sequence). The CDR3 sequence is 17 residues long. V gave up 5 bases and J gave up 2 bases; unmatched junction bases: 11.

V gene TRBV7-9 combines with J gene TRBJ1-5, with a possible D match to TRBD1 (6 bases). This CDR3 has 14 residues. CDR1 and CDR2 (germline): SEHNR, FQNEAQ (reference sequence). CDR3 sequence: CSTDIRGGNQPQHF. DNA of the CDR3: TGTTCCACTGACATCAGGGGAGGCAATCAGCCCCAGCATTTT.

The V call is TRBV6-1, the J call TRBJ1-2; D is undetermined. With 5 bases removed from V and 2 bases from J, the gap between germline ends came to 9 bases. This CDR3 comprises 13 residues. Germline V gene sequence: CDR1 MNHNS, CDR2 SASEGT. CDR3 DNA: TGTGCCAGCAGTTTCACAGTGAACTATGGCTACACCTTC. It is translated as CASSFTVNYGYTF.

The rearrangement links TRBV7-2 to TRBJ2-7; D may be TRBD2 (6 bases). Germline V gene data show CDR1 as SGHTA and CDR2 as FQGNSA. Trimming stripped 5 bases from V and 2 bases from J, with 16 bases between. The CDR3 length is 15 residues. CDR3 nucleotide sequence: TGTGCCAGCAGCGAGGGACTGCCTGGGCCCTACGAGCAGTACTTC. This gives the protein CASSEGLPGPYEQYF.

The chain recombines TRBV6-6 with TRBJ1-2, with a weak D call TRBD1 (5 bases). CDR1 and CDR2 (germline): MNHNY, SVGAGI (reference sequence). V lost 6 bases and J 2 bases, leaving 16 bases between the germline ends. The CDR3 is made up of 15 amino acids. The CDR3 region is CASSPQPRGNYGYTF. CDR3 sequence (DNA): TGTGCCAGCAGCCCGCAACCCCGGGGGAACTATGGCTACACCTTC.

The rearrangement uses TRBV5-1 and TRBJ2-2; D may be TRBD1 (6 bases). The CDR3 consists of 14 residues. Germline V gene lookup returns CDR1 SGHRS and CDR2 YFSETQ. The germline V and J ends were trimmed by 1 base and 6 bases, with 10 bases remaining between them. CDR3 amino acids: CASSLWGRAGELFF. The CDR3 region has the DNA TGCGCCAGCAGCTTGTGGGGGCGCGCCGGGGAGCTGTTTTTT.

V gene TRBV5-1 combines with J gene TRBJ2-1; 8 bases are a match to TRBD2. Germline V CDR1 and CDR2: SGHRS, YFSETQ. This CDR3 has 15 residues. The ends lost 0 bases at V and 4 bases at J; junction bases unmatched: 3. CDR3 sequence: CASSLGSGGYNEQFF. CDR3 sequence (DNA): TGCGCCAGCAGCTTGGGGAGCGGGGGTTACAATGAGCAGTTCTTC.

This clone was seen a single time. The chain links TRBV27 to TRBJ2-5; TRBD2 matches at 7 bases. CDR3 size: 14 residues. Germline V CDR1 and CDR2: MNHEY, SMNVEV (reference sequence). Unmatched junction bases numbered 1, after V lost 2 bases and J lost 1 base. CDR3 region: CASSLRGVQETQYF. The CDR3 DNA reads as TGTGCCAGCAGTTTACGGGGGGTCCAAGAGACCCAGTACTTC.

This chain links TRBV19 with TRBJ2-1, with D possibly matching TRBD1 (5 bases). The germline V gene encodes CDR1 LNHDA and CDR2 SQIVND (reference sequence). The germline V and J ends were trimmed by 2 bases and 7 bases, with 15 bases remaining between them. The length of the CDR3 is 15 residues. The DNA for the CDR3 is TGTGCCAGTAGTATACTCTGGGGCCTGGGAAATGAGCAGTTCTTC. The encoded protein is CASSILWGLGNEQFF.

CDR3 DNA sequence: TGTGCCAGCAGCCGACAGGGTTACGAGCAGTACTTC. It encodes CASSRQGYEQYF. This rearrangement joins TRBV7-2 to TRBJ2-7; TRBD1 matches 7 bases. CDR1 SGHTA and CDR2 FQGNSA come from the germline V gene. V gave up 5 bases and J gave up 4 bases; unmatched junction bases: 2. This CDR3 has 12 amino acids.

The chain couples TRBV19 to TRBJ2-1; D is possibly TRBD2 (5 bases). V lost 6 bases to trimming and J lost 0 bases, with 9 bases between them. The CDR3 runs to 14 residues. Germline CDR1 LNHDA, CDR2 SQIVND (reference sequence). The CDR3 protein is CASRPGSSYNEQFF. DNA for the CDR3: TGTGCCAGTAGACCGGGGAGCTCCTACAATGAGCAGTTCTTC.

CDR3: CASRARQGPGTEAFF. The DNA of the CDR3 is TGTGCCAGCAGGGCCAGACAGGGGCCGGGCACTGAAGCTTTCTTT. This rearrangement joins TRBV6-5 to TRBJ1-1; 8 nucleotides agree with TRBD1. The germline gives CDR1 MNHEY, CDR2 SVGAGI. The CDR3 sequence is 15 residues long. Trimming at V came to 6 bases and at J to 4 bases, leaving 10 bases not matched to a gene.

This sequence joins TRBV4-3 and TRBJ1-1, with a tentative D call TRBD1 (6 bases). This CDR3 spans 14 amino acids. Germline CDR1 and CDR2: LGHNA and YSLEER. V was pared by 9 bases and J by 5 bases, with 19 bases between. The CDR3 here is CASTEGEGGTEAFF. DNA for the CDR3: TGCGCCAGTACGGAGGGGGAGGGTGGGACTGAAGCTTTCTTT.

This clone was seen only a few times. V is TRBV10-3 and J is TRBJ1-4; D not certain. The germline gives CDR1 ENHRY, CDR2 SYGVKD. Trimming cost V 1 base and J 8 bases, with 5 bases left between them. The CDR3 covers 12 residues. CDR3 in DNA: TGTGCCATCAGTGAGTTAAAAGAAAAACTGTTTTTT. It codes for CAISELKEKLFF.